This T cell receptor beta chain was found in a study of blood T cell repertoires in COVID-19. Remarks on this clone: Other DNA sequences from this sample encode an identical CDR3 as well.

Assay used: immunoSEQ multiplex PCR; TCRdb lists only in-frame clones, some missing. The data contain more than 80,000 clones, almost 85% of them singletons. The CDR3 length is 16 residues. Losses at the gene ends were 0 bases for V and 2 bases for J; bases not matched to a gene: 5. The germline gives CDR1 SGHRS, CDR2 YFSETQ. This TCR derives from a man aged 50 to 59 with active or convalescent COVID-19. The material sequenced was peripheral blood. The chain joins TRBV5-1 to TRBJ2-7; 10 bases match TRBD1. The CDR3 here is CASSLDPGTGAYEQYF. As DNA, the CDR3 is TGCGCCAGCAGCTTGGACCCCGGGACAGGGGCCTACGAGCAGTACTTC.